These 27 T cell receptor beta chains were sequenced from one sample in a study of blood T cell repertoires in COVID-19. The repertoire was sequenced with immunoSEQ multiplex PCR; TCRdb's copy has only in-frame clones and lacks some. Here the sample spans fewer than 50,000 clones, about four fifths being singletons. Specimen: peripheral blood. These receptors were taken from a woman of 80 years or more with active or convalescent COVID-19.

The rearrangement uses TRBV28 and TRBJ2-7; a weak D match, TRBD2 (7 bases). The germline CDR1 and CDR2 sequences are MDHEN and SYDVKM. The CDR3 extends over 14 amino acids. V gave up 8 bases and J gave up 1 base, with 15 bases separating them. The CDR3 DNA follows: TGTGCCAGCGCAAGGGGGGGGTGGTCCTACGAGCAGTACTTC. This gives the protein CASARGGWSYEQYF.

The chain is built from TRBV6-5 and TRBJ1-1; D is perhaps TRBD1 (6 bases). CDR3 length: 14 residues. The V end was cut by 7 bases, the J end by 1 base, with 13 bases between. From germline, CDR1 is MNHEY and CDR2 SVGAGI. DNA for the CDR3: TGTGCCAGCACCCGACCGGGACAGAACACTGAAGCTTTCTTT. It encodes CASTRPGQNTEAFF.

CDR3 in amino acids: CASSLAWGPYNEQFF. The DNA of the CDR3 is TGTGCCAGCAGCTTAGCCTGGGGCCCTTACAATGAGCAGTTCTTC. The V call is TRBV7-8, the J call TRBJ2-1; D is perhaps TRBD1 (5 bases). The V gene lost 0 bases and the J gene lost 4 bases, with 10 bases spanning the gap. The CDR3 is 15 amino acids. From germline, CDR1 is SGHVS and CDR2 FQNEAQ.

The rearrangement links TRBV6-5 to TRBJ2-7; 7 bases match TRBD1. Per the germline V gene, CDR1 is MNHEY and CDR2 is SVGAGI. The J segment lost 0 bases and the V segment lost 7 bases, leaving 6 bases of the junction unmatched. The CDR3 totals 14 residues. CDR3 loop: CASTPGGSSYEQYF. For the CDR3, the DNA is TGTGCCAGCACCCCAGGGGGTAGCTCCTACGAGCAGTACTTC.

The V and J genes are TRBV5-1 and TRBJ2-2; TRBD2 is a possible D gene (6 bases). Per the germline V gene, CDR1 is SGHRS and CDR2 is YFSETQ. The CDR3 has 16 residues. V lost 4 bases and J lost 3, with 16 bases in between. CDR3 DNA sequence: TGCGCCAGCAGCCTCTCTGGCGGGATCGACACCGGGGAGCTGTTTTTT. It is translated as CASSLSGGIDTGELFF.

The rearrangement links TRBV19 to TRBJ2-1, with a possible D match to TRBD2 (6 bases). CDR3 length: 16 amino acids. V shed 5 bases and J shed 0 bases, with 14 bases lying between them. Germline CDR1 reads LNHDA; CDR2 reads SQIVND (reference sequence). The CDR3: CASSLLATSSYNEQFF. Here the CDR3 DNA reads TGTGCCAGTAGTCTTCTAGCGACGAGCTCCTACAATGAGCAGTTCTTC. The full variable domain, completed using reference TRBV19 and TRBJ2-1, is DGGITQSPKYLFRKEGQNVTLSCEQNLNHDAMYWYRQDPGQGLRLIYYSQIVNDFQKGDIAEGYSVSREKKESFPLTVTSAQKNPTAFYLCASSLLATSSYNEQFFGPGTRLTVL.

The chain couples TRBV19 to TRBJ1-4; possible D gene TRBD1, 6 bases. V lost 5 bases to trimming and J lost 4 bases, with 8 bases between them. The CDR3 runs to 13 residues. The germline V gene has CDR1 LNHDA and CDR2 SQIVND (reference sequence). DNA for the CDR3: TGTGCCAGTAGTCCACAGGGTAATGAAAAACTGTTTTTT. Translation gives CASSPQGNEKLFF.

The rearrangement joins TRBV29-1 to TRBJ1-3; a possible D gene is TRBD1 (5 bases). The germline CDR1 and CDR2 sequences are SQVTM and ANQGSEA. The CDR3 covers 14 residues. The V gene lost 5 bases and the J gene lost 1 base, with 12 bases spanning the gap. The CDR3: CSVSGGLSGNTIYF. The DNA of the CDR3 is TGCAGCGTTAGCGGGGGATTATCTGGAAACACCATATATTTT.

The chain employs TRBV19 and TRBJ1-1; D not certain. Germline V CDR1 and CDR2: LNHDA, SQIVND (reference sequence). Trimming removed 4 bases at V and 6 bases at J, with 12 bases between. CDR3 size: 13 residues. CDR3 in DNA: TGTGCCAGTAGTACCTTCGACATGTCTGAAGCTTTCTTT. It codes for CASSTFDMSEAFF.

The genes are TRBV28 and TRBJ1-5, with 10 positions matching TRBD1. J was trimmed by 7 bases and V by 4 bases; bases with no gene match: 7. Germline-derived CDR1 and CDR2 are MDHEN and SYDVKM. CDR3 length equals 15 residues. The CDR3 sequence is CASSYRDRGYQPQHF. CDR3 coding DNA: TGTGCCAGCAGTTACCGGGACAGGGGTTACCAGCCCCAGCATTTT.

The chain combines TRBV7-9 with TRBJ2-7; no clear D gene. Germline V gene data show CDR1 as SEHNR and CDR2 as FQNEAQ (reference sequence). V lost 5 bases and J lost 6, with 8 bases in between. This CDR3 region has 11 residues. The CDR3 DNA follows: TGTGCCAGCAGCATCAACTCCGAGCAGTACTTC. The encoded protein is CASSINSEQYF.

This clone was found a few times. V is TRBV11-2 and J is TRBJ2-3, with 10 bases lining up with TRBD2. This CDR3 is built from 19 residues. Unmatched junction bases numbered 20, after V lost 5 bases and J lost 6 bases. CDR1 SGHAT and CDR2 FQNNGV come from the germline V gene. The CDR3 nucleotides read TGTGCCAGCAGCCTAAGGCCTAGCGGGAGTGGCGCTGGCGCGGATACGCAGTATTTT. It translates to CASSLRPSGSGAGADTQYF.

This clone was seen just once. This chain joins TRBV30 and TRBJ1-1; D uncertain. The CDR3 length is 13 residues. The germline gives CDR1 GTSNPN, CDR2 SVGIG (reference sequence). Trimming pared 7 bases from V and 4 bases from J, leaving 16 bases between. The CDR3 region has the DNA TGTGCCTCCCGTGTCGGGGTCGGCACTGAAGCTTTCTTT. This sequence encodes CASRVGVGTEAFF.

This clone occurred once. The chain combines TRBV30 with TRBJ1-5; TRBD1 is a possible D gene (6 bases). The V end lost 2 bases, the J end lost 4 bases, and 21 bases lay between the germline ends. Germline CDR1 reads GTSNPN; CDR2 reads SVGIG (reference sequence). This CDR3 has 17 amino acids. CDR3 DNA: TGTGCCTGGAGTATTAGAACCGGGACACGGACTAATCAGCCCCAGCATTTT. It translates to CAWSIRTGTRTNQPQHF.

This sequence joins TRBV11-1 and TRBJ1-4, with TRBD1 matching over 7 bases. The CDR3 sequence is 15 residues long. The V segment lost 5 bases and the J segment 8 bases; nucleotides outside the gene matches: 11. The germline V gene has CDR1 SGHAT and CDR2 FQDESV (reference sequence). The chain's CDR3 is CASSTIRGMTEKLFF. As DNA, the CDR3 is TGTGCCAGCAGCACGATCAGGGGGATGACAGAAAAACTGTTTTTT.

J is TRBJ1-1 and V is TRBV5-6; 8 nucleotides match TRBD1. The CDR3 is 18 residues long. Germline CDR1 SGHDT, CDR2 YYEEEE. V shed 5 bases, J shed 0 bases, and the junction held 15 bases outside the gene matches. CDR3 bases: TGTGCCAGCAGGACCTCAGGACAGGGATCAAACATGAACACTGAAGCTTTCTTT. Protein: CASRTSGQGSNMNTEAFF.

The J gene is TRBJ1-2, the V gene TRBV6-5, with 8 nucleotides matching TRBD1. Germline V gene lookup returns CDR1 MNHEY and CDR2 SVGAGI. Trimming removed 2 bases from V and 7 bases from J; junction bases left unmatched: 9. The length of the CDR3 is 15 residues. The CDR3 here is CASSYNRGSVGGYTF. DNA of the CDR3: TGTGCCAGCAGTTACAACAGGGGGTCGGTCGGTGGCTACACCTTC.

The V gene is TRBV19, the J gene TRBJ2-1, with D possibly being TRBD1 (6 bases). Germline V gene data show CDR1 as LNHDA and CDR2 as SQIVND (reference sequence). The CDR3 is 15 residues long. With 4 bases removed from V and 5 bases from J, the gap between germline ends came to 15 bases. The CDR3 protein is CASSTQGLQNNEQFF. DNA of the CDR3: TGTGCCAGTAGTACACAGGGCTTACAGAACAATGAGCAGTTCTTC.

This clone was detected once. The CDR3 loop reads CASSSQQGARQPQHF. The CDR3 coding sequence is TGTGCCAGCAGTTCCCAACAGGGGGCGCGTCAGCCCCAGCATTTT. The J gene is TRBJ1-5, the V gene TRBV27, with 9 bases matching TRBD1. With 4 bases clipped from V and 6 bases from J, the junction kept 7 bases outside the gene matches. CDR1 MNHEY and CDR2 SMNVEV come from the germline V gene (reference sequence). The CDR3 length is 15 residues.

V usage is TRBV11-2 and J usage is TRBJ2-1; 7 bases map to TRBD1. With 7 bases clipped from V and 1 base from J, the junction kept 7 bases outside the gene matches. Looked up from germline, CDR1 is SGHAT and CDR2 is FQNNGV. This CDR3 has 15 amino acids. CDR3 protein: CASTHGTDSYNEQFF. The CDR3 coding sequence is TGTGCCAGCACGCACGGGACAGATTCCTACAATGAGCAGTTCTTC.

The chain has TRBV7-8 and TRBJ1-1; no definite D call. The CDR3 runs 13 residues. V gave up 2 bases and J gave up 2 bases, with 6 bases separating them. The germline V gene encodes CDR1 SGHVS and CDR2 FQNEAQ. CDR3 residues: CASSLYGNTEAFF. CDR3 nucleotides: TGTGCCAGCAGCTTATACGGTAACACTGAAGCTTTCTTT.

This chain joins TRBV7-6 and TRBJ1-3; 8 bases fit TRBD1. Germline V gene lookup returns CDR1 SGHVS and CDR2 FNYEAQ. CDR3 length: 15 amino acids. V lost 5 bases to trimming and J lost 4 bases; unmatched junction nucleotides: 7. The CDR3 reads CASSKDRVGGNTIYF. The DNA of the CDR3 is TGTGCCAGCAGCAAGGACAGGGTCGGCGGAAACACCATATATTTT.

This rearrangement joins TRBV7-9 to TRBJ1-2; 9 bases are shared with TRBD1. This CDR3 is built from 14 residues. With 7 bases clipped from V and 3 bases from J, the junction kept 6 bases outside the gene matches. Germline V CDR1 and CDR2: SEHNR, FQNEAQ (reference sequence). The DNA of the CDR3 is TGTGCCAGCAAGAGGGACAGGGCAGACTATGGCTACACCTTC. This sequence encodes CASKRDRADYGYTF.

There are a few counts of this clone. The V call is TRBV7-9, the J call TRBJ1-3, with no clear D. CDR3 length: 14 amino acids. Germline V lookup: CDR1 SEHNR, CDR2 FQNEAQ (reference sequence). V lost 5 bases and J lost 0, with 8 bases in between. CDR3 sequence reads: CASSIIDSGNTIYF. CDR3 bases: TGTGCCAGCAGCATCATAGACTCTGGAAACACCATATATTTT.

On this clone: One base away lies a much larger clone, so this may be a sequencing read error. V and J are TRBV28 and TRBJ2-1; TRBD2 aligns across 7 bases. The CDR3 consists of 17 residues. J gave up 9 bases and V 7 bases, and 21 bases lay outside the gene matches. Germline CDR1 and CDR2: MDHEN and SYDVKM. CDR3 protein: CASNQFKSRGRGGEQFF. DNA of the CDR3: TGTGCCAGCAACCAATTCAAATCTAGAGGGAGGGGCGGTGAGCAGTTCTTC.

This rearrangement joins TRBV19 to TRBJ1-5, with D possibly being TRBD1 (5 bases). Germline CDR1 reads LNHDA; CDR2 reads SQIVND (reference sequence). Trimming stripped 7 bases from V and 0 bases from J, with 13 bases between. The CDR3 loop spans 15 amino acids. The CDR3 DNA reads TGTGCCAGTACAGGGTCGGGTTATAGCAATCAGCCCCAGCATTTT. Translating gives CASTGSGYSNQPQHF.

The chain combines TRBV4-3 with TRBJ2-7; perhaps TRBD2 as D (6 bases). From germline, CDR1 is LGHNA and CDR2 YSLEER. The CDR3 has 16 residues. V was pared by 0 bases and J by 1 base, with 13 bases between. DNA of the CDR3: TGCGCCAGCAGCCAAGATTTCCTAGGAGGGTCCTACGAGCAGTACTTC. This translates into CASSQDFLGGSYEQYF.